The entry below describes one TCR beta chain. The data derive from a study of blood T cell repertoires in COVID-19. Study-level background: Collection of acute and convalescent COVID-19 samples took place in the United States, Italy and Spain. PBMCs, B-cell-depleted T cells, or T cells provided the cDNA or gDNA that made up the material.

V lost 7 bases, J lost 5 bases, and 32 bases lay in between. In germline, CDR1 is SEHNR, CDR2 FQNEAQ (reference sequence). There are 19 residues in the CDR3. Per the study methods: Using reference gene primer amplification, nucleated cell counts were estimated. TCRdb keeps only in-frame clones here, not all; method: immunoSEQ multiplex PCR. V and J calls and clone size are as listed in that table; D and trimming were resolved from the DNA. The sample records around 700,000 clones, about 90% being singletons. This receptor was identified in a woman aged 18-29 years with acute or convalescent COVID-19. V and J are TRBV7-9 and TRBJ1-2; TRBD1 is a possible D gene (5 bases). The sample comprised peripheral blood. The CDR3 here is CASTDREERGGRPGYGYTF. The CDR3 DNA reads as TGTGCCAGCACCGATCGGGAGGAAAGGGGAGGCCGACCGGGTTATGGCTACACCTTC.